Here is one T cell receptor (beta chain) with its context. Antigen: not known. These data are taken from a study of T cell responses to AZD1222 COVID-19 vaccine. Study observations and caveats: Spike-wide coverage was observed for vaccine-associated CD4 TCRs, with dominant responses at 160-218 and 743-854.

The data were produced by immunoSEQ multiplex PCR, yet TCRdb's version contains in-frame clones alone and is incomplete. The sample shows 110,000 to 150,000 clones, roughly 91% of them seen only once. CDR1 is LGHDT, CDR2 YNNKEL, per germline (reference sequence). CDR3 size: 15 residues. V was cut by 3 bases and J by 4 bases, with 15 bases left in between. The gene calls are TRBV3-1 (or the pseudogene TRBV3-2) and TRBJ1-1, with D uncertain. Specimen: peripheral blood, collected 28 days after the second AZD1222 dose. This receptor was identified in an adult who received the AZD1222 COVID-19 vaccine. The CDR3 DNA reads TGTGCCAGCAGCCACGCCCCGACGGCTGCCACTGAAGCTTTCTTT. Translating it yields CASSHAPTAATEAFF.